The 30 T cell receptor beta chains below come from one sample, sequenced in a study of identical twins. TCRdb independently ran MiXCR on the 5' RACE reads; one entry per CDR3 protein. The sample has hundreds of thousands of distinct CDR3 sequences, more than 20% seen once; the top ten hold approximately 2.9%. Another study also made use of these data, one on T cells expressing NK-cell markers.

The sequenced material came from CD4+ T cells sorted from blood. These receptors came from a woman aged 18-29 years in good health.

The CDR3 here is CASSPRTGGRDTQYF. The CDR3 region has the DNA TGTGCCAGCAGCCCCAGGACAGGGGGAAGAGATACGCAGTATTTT. The rearrangement uses TRBV5-4 and TRBJ2-3, with 10 nucleotides matching TRBD1. The CDR3 runs to 15 residues. The V gene end was trimmed by 4 bases and the J gene end by 5 bases; junction bases not matched to a gene: 7. Germline CDR1 and CDR2: SGHNT and YYREEE (reference sequence).

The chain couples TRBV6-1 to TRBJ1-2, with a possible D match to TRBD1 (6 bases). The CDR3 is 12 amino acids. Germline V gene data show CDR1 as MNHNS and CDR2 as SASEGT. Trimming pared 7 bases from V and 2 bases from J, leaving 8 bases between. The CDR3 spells CASMGANYGYTF. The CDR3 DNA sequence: TGTGCCAGCATGGGGGCAAACTATGGCTACACCTTC.

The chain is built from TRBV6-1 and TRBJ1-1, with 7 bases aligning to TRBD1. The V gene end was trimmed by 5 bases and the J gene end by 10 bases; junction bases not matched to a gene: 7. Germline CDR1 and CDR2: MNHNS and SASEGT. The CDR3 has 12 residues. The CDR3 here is CASSTGALGAFF. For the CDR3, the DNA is TGTGCCAGCAGTACAGGGGCCTTGGGAGCTTTCTTT.

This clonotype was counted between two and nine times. The chain's CDR3 is CATSRDVGGSYNEQFF. The CDR3 nucleotides read TGTGCCACCAGCAGAGATGTAGGGGGCTCCTACAATGAGCAGTTCTTC. The chain combines TRBV15 with TRBJ2-1; tentative D call: TRBD1 (6 bases). V lost 0 bases and J 0 bases, leaving 9 bases between the germline ends. This CDR3 region has 16 residues. CDR1 LNHNV and CDR2 YYDKDF come from the germline V gene (reference sequence).

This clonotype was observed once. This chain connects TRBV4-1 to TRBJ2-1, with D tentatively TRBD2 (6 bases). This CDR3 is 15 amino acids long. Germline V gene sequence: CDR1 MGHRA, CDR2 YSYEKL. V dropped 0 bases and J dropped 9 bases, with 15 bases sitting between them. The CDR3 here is CASSQDAAGHIEQFF. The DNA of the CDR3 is TGCGCCAGCAGCCAAGATGCGGCGGGGCACATTGAGCAGTTCTTC.

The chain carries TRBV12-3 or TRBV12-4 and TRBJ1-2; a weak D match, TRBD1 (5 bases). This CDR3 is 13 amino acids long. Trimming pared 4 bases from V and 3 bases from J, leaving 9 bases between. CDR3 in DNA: TGTGCCAGCAGTTCCCGACAGTACTATGGCTACACCTTC. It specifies CASSSRQYYGYTF.

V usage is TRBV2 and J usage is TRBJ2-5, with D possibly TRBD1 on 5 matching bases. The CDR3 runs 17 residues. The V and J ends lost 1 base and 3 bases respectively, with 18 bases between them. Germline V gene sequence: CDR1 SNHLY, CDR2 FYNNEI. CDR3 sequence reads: CASSEDLGLGSKETQYF. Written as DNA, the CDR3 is TGTGCCAGCAGTGAAGATTTGGGGCTAGGAAGTAAAGAGACCCAGTACTTC.

CDR3 nucleotide sequence: TGTGCCAGCAGCCAGCCAACAGGTTCCGATGAGCAGTTCTTC. It specifies CASSQPTGSDEQFF. The chain links TRBV14 to TRBJ2-1, with a possible D match to TRBD1 (5 bases). The CDR3 length is 14 residues. Trimming shortened V by 3 bases and J by 8 bases, and 14 bases separated the two germline ends. Per the germline V gene, CDR1 is SGHDN and CDR2 is FVKESK.

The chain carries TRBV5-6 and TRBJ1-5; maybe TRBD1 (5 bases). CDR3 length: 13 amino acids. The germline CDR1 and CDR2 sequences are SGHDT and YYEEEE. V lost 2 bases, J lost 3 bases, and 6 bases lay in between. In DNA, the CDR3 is TGTGCCAGCAGCTTCAGGGTCAATCAGCCCCAGCATTTT. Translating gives CASSFRVNQPQHF.

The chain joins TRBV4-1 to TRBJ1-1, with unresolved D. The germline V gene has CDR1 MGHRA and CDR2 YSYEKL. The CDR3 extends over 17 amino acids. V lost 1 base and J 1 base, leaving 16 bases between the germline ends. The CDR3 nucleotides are TGCGCCAGCAGCCAAGGTCGAGGGAATGAGTGGAACACTGAAGCTTTCTTT. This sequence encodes CASSQGRGNEWNTEAFF.

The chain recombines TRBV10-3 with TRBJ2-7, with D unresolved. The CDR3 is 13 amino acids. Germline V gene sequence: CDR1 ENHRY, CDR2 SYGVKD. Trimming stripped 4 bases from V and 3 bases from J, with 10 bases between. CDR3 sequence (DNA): TGTGCCATCAGTGCTGGGTTGAGCTACGAGCAGTACTTC. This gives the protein CAISAGLSYEQYF.

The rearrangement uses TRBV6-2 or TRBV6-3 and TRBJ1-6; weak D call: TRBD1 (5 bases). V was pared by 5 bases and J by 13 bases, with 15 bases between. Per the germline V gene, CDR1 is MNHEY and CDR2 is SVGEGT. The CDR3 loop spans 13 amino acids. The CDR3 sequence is CASSPYRGVPLHF. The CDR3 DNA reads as TGTGCCAGCAGTCCCTATCGGGGGGTGCCCCTCCACTTT.

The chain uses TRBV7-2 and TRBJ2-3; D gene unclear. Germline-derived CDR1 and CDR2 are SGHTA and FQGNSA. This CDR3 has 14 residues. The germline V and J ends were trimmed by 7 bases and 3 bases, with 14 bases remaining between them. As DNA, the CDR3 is TGTGCCAGCACCCAAGCCGGGCGAACAGATACGCAGTATTTT. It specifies CASTQAGRTDTQYF.

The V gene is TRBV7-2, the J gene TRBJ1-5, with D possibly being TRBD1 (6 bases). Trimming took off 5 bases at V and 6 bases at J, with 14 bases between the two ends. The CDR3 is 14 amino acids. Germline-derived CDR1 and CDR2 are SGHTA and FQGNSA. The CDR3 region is CASSTNRARQPQHF. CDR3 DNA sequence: TGTGCCAGCAGCACAAACAGGGCTCGTCAGCCCCAGCATTTT.

CDR3 sequence: CASSFPRAASTGELFF. CDR3 DNA sequence: TGCGCCAGCAGCTTTCCCAGGGCGGCTTCCACCGGGGAGCTGTTTTTT. The rearrangement links TRBV5-1 to TRBJ2-2, with D perhaps matching TRBD1 (5 bases). The germline V gene has CDR1 SGHRS and CDR2 YFSETQ. The length of the CDR3 is 16 residues. Between the trimmed V and J ends, which lost 2 bases and 4 bases, there was a span of 15 bases.

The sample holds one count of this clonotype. CDR3 loop: CASSQDRRLAGNPGNEQFF. For the CDR3, the DNA is TGTGCCAGCAGCCAAGATCGGCGACTAGCGGGAAATCCCGGCAATGAGCAGTTCTTC. The V gene is TRBV4-2, the J gene TRBJ2-1, with 11 bases fitting TRBD2. After removal of 0 bases from V and 6 bases from J, the junction contained 13 bases not matched to a gene. CDR1 and CDR2 from the germline V gene are LGHNA and YNFKEQ. The CDR3 totals 19 residues.

The DNA for the CDR3 is TGCAGTGCTAGAGGACTAGCGATCACCTACAATGAGCAGTTCTTC. This sequence encodes CSARGLAITYNEQFF. V is TRBV20-1 and J is TRBJ2-1; 8 bases are shared with TRBD2. CDR1 and CDR2 (germline): DFQATT, SNEGSKA (reference sequence). Trimming removed 1 base from V and 2 bases from J; junction bases left unmatched: 4. The CDR3 sequence is 15 residues long.

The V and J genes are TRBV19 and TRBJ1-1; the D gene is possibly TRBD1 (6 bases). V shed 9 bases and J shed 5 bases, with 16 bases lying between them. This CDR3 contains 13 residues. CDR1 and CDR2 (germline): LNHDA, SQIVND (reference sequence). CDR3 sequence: CASFHRVRTEAFF. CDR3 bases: TGTGCCAGCTTTCACAGGGTGCGAACTGAAGCTTTCTTT.

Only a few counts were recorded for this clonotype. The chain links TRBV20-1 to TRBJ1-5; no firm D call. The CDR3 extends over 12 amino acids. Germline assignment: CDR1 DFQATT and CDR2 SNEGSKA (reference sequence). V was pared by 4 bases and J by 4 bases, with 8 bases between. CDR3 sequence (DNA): TGCAGTGCTACAGCGGGGAATCAGCCCCAGCATTTT. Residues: CSATAGNQPQHF.

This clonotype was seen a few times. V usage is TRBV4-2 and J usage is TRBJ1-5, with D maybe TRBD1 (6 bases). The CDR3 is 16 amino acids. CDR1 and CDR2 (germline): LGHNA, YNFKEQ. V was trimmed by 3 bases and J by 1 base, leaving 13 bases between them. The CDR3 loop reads CASSHSLQGSNQPQHF. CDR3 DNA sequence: TGTGCCAGCAGCCACTCATTACAGGGAAGCAATCAGCCCCAGCATTTT.

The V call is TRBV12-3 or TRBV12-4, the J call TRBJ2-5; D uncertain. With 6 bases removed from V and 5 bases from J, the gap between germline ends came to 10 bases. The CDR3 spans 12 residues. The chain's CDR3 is CASRPEAETQYF. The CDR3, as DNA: TGTGCCAGCAGGCCCGAGGCGGAGACCCAGTACTTC.

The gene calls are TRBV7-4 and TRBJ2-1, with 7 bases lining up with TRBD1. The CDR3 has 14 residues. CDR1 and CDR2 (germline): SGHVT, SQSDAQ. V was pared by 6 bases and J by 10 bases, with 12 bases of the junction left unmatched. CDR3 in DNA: TGTGCCAGCAGTTCCGCTGACAGGGTATGCGAGCAGTTCTTC. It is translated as CASSSADRVCEQFF.

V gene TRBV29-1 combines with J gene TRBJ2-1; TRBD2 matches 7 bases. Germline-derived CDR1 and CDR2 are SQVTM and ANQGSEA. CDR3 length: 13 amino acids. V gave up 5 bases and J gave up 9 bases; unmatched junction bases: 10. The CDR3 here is CSVMGGSSIEQFF. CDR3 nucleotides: TGCAGCGTTATGGGCGGGAGCTCGATTGAGCAGTTCTTC.

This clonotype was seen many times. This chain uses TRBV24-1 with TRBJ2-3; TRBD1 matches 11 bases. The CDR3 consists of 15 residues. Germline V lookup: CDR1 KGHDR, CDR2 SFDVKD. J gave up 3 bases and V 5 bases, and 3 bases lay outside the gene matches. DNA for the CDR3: TGTGCCACCAGTGGCGGACAGGGGGCAACAGATACGCAGTATTTT. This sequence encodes CATSGGQGATDTQYF.

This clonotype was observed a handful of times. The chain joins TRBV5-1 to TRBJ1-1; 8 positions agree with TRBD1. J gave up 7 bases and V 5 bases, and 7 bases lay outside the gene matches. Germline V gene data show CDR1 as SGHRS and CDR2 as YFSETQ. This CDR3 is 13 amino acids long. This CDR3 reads CASRGFGQGEAFF. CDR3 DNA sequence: TGCGCCAGCAGGGGGTTCGGACAGGGTGAAGCTTTCTTT.

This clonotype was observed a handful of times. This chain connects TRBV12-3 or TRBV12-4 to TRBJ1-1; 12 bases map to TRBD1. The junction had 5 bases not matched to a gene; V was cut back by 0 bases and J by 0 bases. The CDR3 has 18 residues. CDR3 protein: CASSLALGQGALNTEAFF. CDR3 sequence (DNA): TGTGCCAGCAGTTTAGCATTGGGACAGGGGGCTCTGAACACTGAAGCTTTCTTT.

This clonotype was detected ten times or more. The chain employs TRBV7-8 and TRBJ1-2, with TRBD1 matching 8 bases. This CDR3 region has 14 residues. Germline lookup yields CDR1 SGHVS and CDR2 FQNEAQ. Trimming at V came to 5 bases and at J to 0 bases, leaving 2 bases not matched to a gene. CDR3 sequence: CASSRTGSNYGYTF. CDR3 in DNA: TGTGCCAGCAGCAGGACAGGGTCTAACTATGGCTACACCTTC.

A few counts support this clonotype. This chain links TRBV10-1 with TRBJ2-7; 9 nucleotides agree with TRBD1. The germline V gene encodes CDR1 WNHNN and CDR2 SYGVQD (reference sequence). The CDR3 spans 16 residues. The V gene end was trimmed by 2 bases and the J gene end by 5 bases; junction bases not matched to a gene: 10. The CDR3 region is CASSEISGTGKDEQYF. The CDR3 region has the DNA TGCGCCAGCAGTGAGATAAGTGGGACAGGGAAAGACGAGCAGTACTTC.

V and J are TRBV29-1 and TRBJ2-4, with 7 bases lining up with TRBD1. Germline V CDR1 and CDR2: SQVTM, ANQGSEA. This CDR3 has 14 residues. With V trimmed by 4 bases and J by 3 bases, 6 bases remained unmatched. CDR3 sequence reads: CSVAEGGGKNIQYF. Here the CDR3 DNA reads TGCAGCGTTGCTGAAGGGGGCGGCAAAAACATTCAGTACTTC.

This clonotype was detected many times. The CDR3 loop is CSGGGGSYEQYF. The DNA of the CDR3 is TGCAGTGGTGGGGGGGGCAGCTACGAGCAGTACTTC. The V and J genes are TRBV20-1 and TRBJ2-7; a weak D match, TRBD2 (7 bases). From germline, CDR1 is DFQATT and CDR2 SNEGSKA (reference sequence). V was pared by 7 bases and J by 3 bases, with 13 bases between. The CDR3 extends over 12 amino acids.